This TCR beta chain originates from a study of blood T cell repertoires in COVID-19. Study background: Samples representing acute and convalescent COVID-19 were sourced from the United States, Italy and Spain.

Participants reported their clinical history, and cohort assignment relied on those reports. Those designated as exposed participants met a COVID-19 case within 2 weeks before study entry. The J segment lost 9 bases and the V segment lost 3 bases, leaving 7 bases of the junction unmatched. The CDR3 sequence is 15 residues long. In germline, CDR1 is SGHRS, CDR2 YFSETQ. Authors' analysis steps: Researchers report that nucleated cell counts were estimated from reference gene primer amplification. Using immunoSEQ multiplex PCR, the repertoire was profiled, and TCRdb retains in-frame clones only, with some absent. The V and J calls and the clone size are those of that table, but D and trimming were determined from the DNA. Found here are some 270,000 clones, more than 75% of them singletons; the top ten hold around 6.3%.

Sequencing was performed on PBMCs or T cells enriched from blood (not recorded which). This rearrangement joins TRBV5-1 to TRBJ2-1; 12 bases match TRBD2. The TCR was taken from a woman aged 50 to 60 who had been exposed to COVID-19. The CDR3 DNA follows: TGCGCCAGCAGCTCACAACTAGCGGGGGGAGGTGAGCAGTTCTTC. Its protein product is CASSSQLAGGGEQFF. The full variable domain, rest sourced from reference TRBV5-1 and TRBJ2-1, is KAGVTQTPRYLIKTRGQQVTLSCSPISGHRSVSWYQQTPGQGLQFLFEYFSETQRNKGNFPGRFSGRQFSNSRSEMNVSTLELGDSALYLCASSSQLAGGGEQFFGPGTRLTVL.